This is a list of T cell receptor beta chains from one sample in a study of T cell responses to AZD1222 COVID-19 vaccine. Libraries were prepared by immunoSEQ multiplex PCR; TCRdb keeps only in-frame clonotypes and omits some of them. The sample lists some 96,000 clones; about 93% were seen once. The material was peripheral blood, obtained on day 0 of AZD1222 vaccination. The receptors here all came from an adult in good health. The CDR3 runs from the conserved cysteine through the conserved F or W. D genes are given only for firm matches. Expanded clones get a size class; other rows say once, few or many, or leave the size out.

CASSRGTSPQETQYF | TGTGCCAGCAGCAGAGGGACAAGTCCACAAGAGACCCAGTACTTC | 15 | TRBJ2-5 | - | - | TRBV21-1
CASSSVSEVSGNTIYF | TGTGCCAGCAGCTCGGTCTCCGAGGTCTCTGGAAACACCATATATTTT | 16 | TRBJ1-3 | once | - | TRBV13
CASSQPLAGVGEQFF | TGTGCCAGCAGCCAACCCCTAGCGGGAGTTGGTGAGCAGTTCTTC | 15 | TRBJ2-1 | - | TRBD2 | TRBV4-2
CASVKDGFTGELFF | TGTGCCAGCGTAAAAGACGGTTTCACCGGGGAGCTGTTTTTT | 14 | TRBJ2-2 | - | - | TRBV27
CASSLPGGAKGTEAFF | TGCGCCAGCAGCCTCCCGGGGGGGGCGAAGGGCACTGAAGCTTTCTTT | 16 | TRBJ1-1 | - | - | TRBV4-1
CASSLTGQITGELFF | TGTGCCAGCAGCTTAACAGGACAGATCACCGGGGAGCTGTTTTTT | 15 | TRBJ2-2 | - | - | TRBV7-9
CASSARRDGTDTQYF | TGCGCCAGCAGCGCCCGACGGGACGGCACAGATACGCAGTATTTT | 15 | TRBJ2-3 | - | - | TRBV5-1
CASSTTWTSGTEETQYF | TGTGCCAGCAGCACTACCTGGACTAGCGGGACCGAAGAGACCCAGTACTTC | 17 | TRBJ2-5 | - | TRBD2 | TRBV7-9
CATSDQGFNYGYTF | TGTGCCACCAGTGACCAGGGCTTTAACTATGGCTACACCTTC | 14 | TRBJ1-2 | - | - | TRBV24-1
CASSIRRTGGGQPQHF | TGTGCCAGTAGTATTCGGCGGACAGGAGGTGGTCAGCCCCAGCATTTT | 16 | TRBJ1-5 | - | TRBD1 | TRBV19
CASSPGPGFTTEAFF | TGCGCCAGCAGCCCGGGTCCAGGGTTTACCACTGAAGCTTTCTTT | 15 | TRBJ1-1 | - | - | TRBV5-1
CASSFFSDSNQPQHF | TGTGCCAGCAGCTTCTTTTCCGATAGCAATCAGCCCCAGCATTTT | 15 | TRBJ1-5 | - | - | TRBV7-9
CASRLDWPGEQYF | TGTGCCAGCAGGCTGGACTGGCCCGGTGAGCAGTACTTC | 13 | TRBJ2-7 | - | - | TRBV12-3/TRBV12-4
CASSSGSGINEQYF | TGTGCCAGCAGCTCGGGTAGCGGGATCAACGAGCAGTACTTC | 14 | TRBJ2-7 | - | TRBD2 | TRBV28
CASSQEGTDWGETQYF | TGTGCCAGCAGCCAAGAGGGGACCGACTGGGGGGAGACCCAGTACTTC | 16 | TRBJ2-5 | - | - | TRBV3-1/TRBV3-2
CSASTSGSAEQFF | TGCAGTGCTAGTACTAGCGGGAGCGCTGAGCAGTTCTTC | 13 | TRBJ2-1 | - | TRBD2 | TRBV20-1
CASTPEDRRAYGYTF | TGCGCCAGCACCCCTGAGGACAGGAGGGCCTATGGCTACACCTTC | 15 | TRBJ1-2 | few | TRBD1 | TRBV5-1
CASSLPDGTYEQYF | TGTGCCAGCAGCCTGCCGGACGGGACCTACGAGCAGTACTTC | 14 | TRBJ2-7 | - | - | TRBV14
CASSKSVAPPHDNEQFF | TGTGCCAGTAGTAAGTCGGTAGCCCCCCCTCATGACAATGAGCAGTTCTTC | 17 | TRBJ2-1 | - | - | TRBV19
CASRYDSAPIYEQFF | TGTGCCAGCAGATATGACTCGGCTCCTATCTATGAGCAGTTCTTC | 15 | TRBJ2-1 | - | - | TRBV5-4
CASSPEGAVNYGYTF | TGTGCCAGCAGCCCGGAAGGGGCGGTTAACTATGGCTACACCTTC | 15 | TRBJ1-2 | - | - | TRBV7-9
CASSLHVGGRAHEQYF | TGTGCCAGCAGCCTGCATGTCGGCGGGAGGGCCCACGAGCAGTACTTC | 16 | TRBJ2-7 | - | TRBD2 | TRBV3-1/TRBV3-2
CASSFKETQYF | TGTGCCAGCAGTTTTAAAGAGACCCAGTACTTC | 11 | TRBJ2-5 | - | - | TRBV12-3/TRBV12-4
CASSLGAGSDGYTF | TGCGCCAGCAGCTTGGGGGCAGGCTCAGATGGCTACACCTTC | 14 | TRBJ1-2 | - | - | TRBV5-1
CASMRGFNYGYTF | TGTGCCAGCATGAGGGGGTTTAACTATGGCTACACCTTC | 13 | TRBJ1-2 | - | - | TRBV6-5
CASSPRQGPLSYEQYF | TGTGCCAGCAGTCCTAGACAGGGCCCCCTCTCCTACGAGCAGTACTTC | 16 | TRBJ2-7 | once | TRBD1 | TRBV27
CASSAGVGDTQYF | TGTGCCAGCTCCGCGGGAGTCGGAGATACGCAGTATTTT | 13 | TRBJ2-3 | - | TRBD2 | TRBV18
CASSVDGMGTEAFF | TGTGCCAGCAGCGTAGATGGAATGGGCACTGAAGCTTTCTTT | 14 | TRBJ1-1 | - | - | TRBV9
CASRPTLGGAETQYF | TGTGCCAGCAGACCCACCTTGGGGGGAGCGGAGACCCAGTACTTC | 15 | TRBJ2-5 | - | - | TRBV28
CASSRGTRGQEQYF | TGTGCCAGCAGTAGGGGGACTAGAGGTCAAGAGCAGTACTTC | 14 | TRBJ2-7 | - | TRBD2 | TRBV27
CASSYAGYPEAFF | TGTGCCAGCAGTTACGCAGGGTATCCTGAAGCTTTCTTT | 13 | TRBJ1-1 | - | - | TRBV6-5
CASSLDSPLHF | TGTGCCAGCAGCTTAGATTCACCCCTCCACTTT | 11 | TRBJ1-6 | - | - | TRBV7-8
CASTAQPTSSPYNEQFF | TGTGCCAGTACCGCCCAACCCACAAGTTCCCCCTACAATGAGCAGTTCTTC | 17 | TRBJ2-1 | - | - | TRBV19
CASRRQVNYNSPLHF | TGTGCCAGCAGAAGACAGGTGAATTATAATTCACCCCTCCACTTT | 15 | TRBJ1-6 | - | - | TRBV27
CAWSAGLEGDTQYF | TGTGCCTGGAGTGCAGGGCTCGAGGGAGATACGCAGTATTTT | 14 | TRBJ2-3 | - | - | TRBV30
CASSPFRSSYNEQFF | TGTGCCAGCTCCCCTTTTCGTAGCTCCTACAATGAGCAGTTCTTC | 15 | TRBJ2-1 | - | - | TRBV18
CASSIGQGAGGANVLTF | TGTGCCAGCAGTATTGGACAGGGGGCGGGTGGGGCCAACGTCCTGACTTTC | 17 | TRBJ2-6 | - | TRBD1 | TRBV28